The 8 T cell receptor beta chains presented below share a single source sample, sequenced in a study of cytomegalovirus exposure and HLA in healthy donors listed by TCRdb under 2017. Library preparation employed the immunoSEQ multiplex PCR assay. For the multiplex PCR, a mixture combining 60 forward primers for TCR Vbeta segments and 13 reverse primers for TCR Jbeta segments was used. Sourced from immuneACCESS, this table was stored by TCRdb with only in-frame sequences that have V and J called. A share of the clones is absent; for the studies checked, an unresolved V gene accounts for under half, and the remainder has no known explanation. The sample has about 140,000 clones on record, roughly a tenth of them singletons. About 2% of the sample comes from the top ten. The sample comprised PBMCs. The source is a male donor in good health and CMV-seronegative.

The CDR3 sequence is CASRPTGPYGYTF. CDR3 DNA: TGCGCCAGCAGGCCGACAGGGCCCTATGGCTACACCTTC. This sequence joins TRBV5-1 and TRBJ1-2, with 7 bases that match TRBD1. This CDR3 contains 13 residues. V dropped 5 bases and J dropped 4; count of bases not matched to a gene: 5. Germline V lookup: CDR1 SGHRS, CDR2 YFSETQ.

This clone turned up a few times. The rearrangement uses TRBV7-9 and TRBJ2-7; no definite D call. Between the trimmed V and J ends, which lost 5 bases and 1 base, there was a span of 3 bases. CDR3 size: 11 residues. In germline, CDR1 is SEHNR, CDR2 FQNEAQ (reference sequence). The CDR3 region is CASSPSYEQYF. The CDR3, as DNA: TGTGCCAGCAGCCCATCCTACGAGCAGTACTTC.

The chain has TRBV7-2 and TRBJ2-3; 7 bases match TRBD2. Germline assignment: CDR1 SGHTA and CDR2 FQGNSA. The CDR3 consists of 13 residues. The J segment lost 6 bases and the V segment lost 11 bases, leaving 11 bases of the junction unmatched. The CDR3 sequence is CAGGGDTWDTQYF. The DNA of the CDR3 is TGTGCCGGTGGGGGGGATACTTGGGATACGCAGTATTTT.

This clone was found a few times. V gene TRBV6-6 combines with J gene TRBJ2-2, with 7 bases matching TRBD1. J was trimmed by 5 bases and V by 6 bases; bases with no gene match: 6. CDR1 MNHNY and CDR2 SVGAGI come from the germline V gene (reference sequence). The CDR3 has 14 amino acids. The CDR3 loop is CASRSTGSTGELFF. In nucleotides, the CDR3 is TGTGCCAGCAGATCGACAGGGTCGACCGGGGAGCTGTTTTTT.

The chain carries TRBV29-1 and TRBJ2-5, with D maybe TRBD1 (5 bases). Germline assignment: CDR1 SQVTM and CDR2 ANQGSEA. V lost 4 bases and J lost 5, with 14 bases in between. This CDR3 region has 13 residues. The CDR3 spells CSVAPRAGETQYF. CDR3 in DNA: TGCAGCGTTGCTCCCAGGGCTGGGGAGACCCAGTACTTC.

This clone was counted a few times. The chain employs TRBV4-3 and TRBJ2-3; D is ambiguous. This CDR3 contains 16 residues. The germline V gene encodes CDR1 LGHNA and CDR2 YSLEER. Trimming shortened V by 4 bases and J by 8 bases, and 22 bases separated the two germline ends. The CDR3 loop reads CASSPRGPTSIGTQYF. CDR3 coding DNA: TGCGCCAGCAGCCCGCGAGGTCCGACCAGCATCGGTACGCAGTATTTT.

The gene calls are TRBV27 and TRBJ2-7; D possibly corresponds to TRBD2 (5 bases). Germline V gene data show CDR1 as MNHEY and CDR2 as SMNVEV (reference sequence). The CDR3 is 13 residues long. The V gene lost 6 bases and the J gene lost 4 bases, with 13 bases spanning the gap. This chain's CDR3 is CASRLTGNYEQYF. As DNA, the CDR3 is TGTGCCAGCAGACTAACGGGGAATTACGAGCAGTACTTC.

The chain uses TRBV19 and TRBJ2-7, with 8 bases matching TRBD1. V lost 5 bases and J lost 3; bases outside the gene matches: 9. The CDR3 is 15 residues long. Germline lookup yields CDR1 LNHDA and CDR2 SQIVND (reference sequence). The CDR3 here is CASSLGQGNFYEQYF. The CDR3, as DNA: TGTGCCAGTAGTCTCGGACAGGGAAACTTCTACGAGCAGTACTTC.